This T cell receptor (beta chain) is from a study of OX40 agonist ivuxolimab in advanced cancers. Background on the study: Enrollees could have had prior anti-PD-1, anti-PD-L1 or anti-CTLA-4 therapy, which 35% to 40% had received.

This CDR3 has 13 amino acids. Germline CDR1 reads SQVTM; CDR2 reads ANQGSEA. V gave up 6 bases and J gave up 3 bases, with 14 bases separating them. Points on this clone: Its target is unknown.

Broader study findings: In the 0.1 to 3.0 mg/kg range, CD4+ and CD8+ blood T cells had expanded clonally by week 6. CD8+ T cells (on average) carried more expanded clones than CD4+ T cells. Patients who responded partially at 0.1-3.0 mg/kg showed clonal expansion ranking among the lowest.

Libraries were prepared by immunoSEQ multiplex PCR; TCRdb keeps only in-frame clonotypes and omits some of them. The top ten clones hold 30% of a sample with 20,000 or so clones, about 87% of them seen once. The TCR originated in an adult with an advanced solid tumor such as melanoma, head and neck, liver or kidney cancer. The sequencing here drew on CD4+ or CD8+ T cells sorted from blood, taken in a trial of the OX40 agonist ivuxolimab. This chain links TRBV29-1 with TRBJ1-1, with D possibly matching TRBD1 (5 bases). The CDR3 DNA reads as TGCAGCGTCCAGACAGCCATGGACACTGAAGCTTTCTTT. Protein product: CSVQTAMDTEAFF.